This entry describes one T cell receptor beta chain. The antigen is not known. TCRdb reanalyzed the 5' RACE reads and collapses them to one entry per CDR3 protein, without DNA. This sample's clone table lists roughly 180,000 distinct CDR3 sequences. The data are from a study of T cells expressing NK-cell markers. Overall study: Obtained from sorted CD3+CD56+NKG2C+, CD3+CD56+NKG2C- and CD3+CD56-NKG2C+ T cells were the TCR beta repertoires. Among eight sequenced donors, seven carried HCMV seropositivity while one was seronegative. Study-level findings and limits: A few donors' CD3+CD56-NKG2C+ cells were dominated by the same clonotypes. Of CD8+ T cells, about 1.0-8% belonged to dominant NKG2C+ clonotypes in five or six donors.

The CDR3 is 12 residues long. Germline V CDR1 and CDR2: DFQATT, SNEGSKA (reference sequence). What was sequenced was blood T cells: a sorted CD56 or NKG2C T cell subset, CD4+ or CD8+ T cells, or bulk PBMC T cells (not recorded which). This chain links TRBV20-1 with TRBJ1-2. The receptor's source is a woman aged 18 to 75 in good health. The CDR3 region is CSAYTLANGYTF.